The 8 T cell receptor beta chains presented below share a single source sample, sequenced in a study of control samples from healthy donors and cancer patients (dated by TCRdb to between 2020 and 2021). Library preparation used the immunoSEQ multiplex PCR assay. The immuneACCESS repertoire file appears here via TCRdb, limited to in-frame rearrangements. These files lack a portion of the clones; in checked studies, under half of the deficit traces to unresolved V genes, and the cause of the others is not known. The sample records some 120,000 clones, 85% to 90% of which are singletons. The top ten clones comprise 0.95% to 1.3% of the sample. The source material was PBMCs. These receptor sequences come from a woman aged 45 to 65 with colorectal cancer.

The chain recombines TRBV5-1 with TRBJ2-1; D might be TRBD1 (5 bases). Per the germline V gene, CDR1 is SGHRS and CDR2 is YFSETQ. V lost 1 base to trimming and J lost 8 bases, with 10 bases between them. The CDR3 is made up of 13 amino acids. The CDR3 DNA follows: TGCGCCAGCAGCTTGCCAGGGCGTGATGAGCAGTTCTTC. Its translation: CASSLPGRDEQFF.

The chain combines TRBV18 with TRBJ1-3; 10 nucleotides agree with TRBD1. Looked up from germline, CDR1 is KGHSH and CDR2 is LQKENI. This CDR3 contains 18 residues. With V trimmed by 2 bases and J by 7 bases, 14 bases remained unmatched. The CDR3 DNA sequence: TGTGCCAGCTCACCAAAAAGCGGGGGGACAGGGGTCCCCAACACCATATATTTT. Translation: CASSPKSGGTGVPNTIYF.

This clone was detected only once. The chain links TRBV7-8 to TRBJ2-3; 11 bases are shared with TRBD2. The CDR3 consists of 16 residues. The V gene end was trimmed by 2 bases and the J gene end by 4 bases; junction bases not matched to a gene: 5. Per the germline V gene, CDR1 is SGHVS and CDR2 is FQNEAQ. DNA for the CDR3: TGTGCCAGCAGCTTAAGGCTAGCGGGAGGCGCAGATACGCAGTATTTT. It is translated as CASSLRLAGGADTQYF.

This chain connects TRBV6-5 to TRBJ1-2; D is unresolved. The germline V and J ends were trimmed by 10 bases and 2 bases, with 11 bases remaining between them. The CDR3 is 12 residues long. The germline V gene encodes CDR1 MNHEY and CDR2 SVGAGI. CDR3 amino acids: CATYLLNYGYTF. DNA of the CDR3: TGTGCCACCTACTTGCTGAACTATGGCTACACCTTC.

The rearrangement links TRBV5-1 to TRBJ1-1, with D tentatively TRBD1 (5 bases). CDR3 length equals 15 residues. CDR1 is SGHRS, CDR2 YFSETQ, per germline. V lost 4 bases, J lost 6 bases, and 19 bases lay in between. The CDR3 DNA is TGCGCCAGCAGCCGGGGGTCAGGAATTAATCCTGAAGCTTTCTTT. Protein sequence: CASSRGSGINPEAFF.

The chain links TRBV5-1 to TRBJ2-3; D possibly corresponds to TRBD2 (6 bases). The CDR3 is 16 residues long. Trimming cost V 4 bases and J 0 bases, with 15 bases left between them. Germline CDR1 is SGHRS and CDR2 is YFSETQ. The CDR3 spells CASSRLGGGSTDTQYF. DNA of the CDR3: TGCGCCAGCAGCCGCTTGGGGGGAGGTAGCACAGATACGCAGTATTTT.

This clone was observed a handful of times. V and J are TRBV19 and TRBJ1-5, with D possibly TRBD1 on 6 matching bases. The CDR3 spans 15 residues. Germline CDR1 LNHDA, CDR2 SQIVND (reference sequence). The ends were cut back, 3 bases at V and 5 bases at J, with 14 bases in the middle. The CDR3 DNA is TGTGCCAGTAGTATGAGGGGGACATCTTATCAGCCCCAGCATTTT. This translates into CASSMRGTSYQPQHF.

This rearrangement joins TRBV6-6 to TRBJ2-3, with unresolved D. This CDR3 is built from 12 residues. Germline CDR1 MNHNY, CDR2 SVGAGI (reference sequence). With 3 bases removed from V and 3 bases from J, the gap between germline ends came to 4 bases. The CDR3 is CASSYLTDTQYF. DNA for the CDR3: TGTGCCAGCAGTTATCTAACAGATACGCAGTATTTT.